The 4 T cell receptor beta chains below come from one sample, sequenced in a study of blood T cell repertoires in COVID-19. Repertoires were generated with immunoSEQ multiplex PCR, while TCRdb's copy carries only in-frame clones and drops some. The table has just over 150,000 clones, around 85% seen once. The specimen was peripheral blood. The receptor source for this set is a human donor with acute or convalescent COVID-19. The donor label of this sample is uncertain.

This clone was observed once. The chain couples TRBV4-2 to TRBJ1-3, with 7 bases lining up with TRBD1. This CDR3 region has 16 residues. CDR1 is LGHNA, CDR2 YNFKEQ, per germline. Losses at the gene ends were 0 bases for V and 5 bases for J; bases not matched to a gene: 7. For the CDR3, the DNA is TGTGCCAGCAGCCAAGATAGGACAGGCGGTCGAAACACCATATATTTT. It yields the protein CASSQDRTGGRNTIYF.

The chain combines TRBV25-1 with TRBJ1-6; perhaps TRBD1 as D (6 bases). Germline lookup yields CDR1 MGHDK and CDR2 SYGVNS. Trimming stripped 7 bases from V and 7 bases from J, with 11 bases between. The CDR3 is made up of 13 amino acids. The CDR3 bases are TGTGCCAGCACCGGACAGTACAATTCACCCCTCCACTTT. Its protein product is CASTGQYNSPLHF.

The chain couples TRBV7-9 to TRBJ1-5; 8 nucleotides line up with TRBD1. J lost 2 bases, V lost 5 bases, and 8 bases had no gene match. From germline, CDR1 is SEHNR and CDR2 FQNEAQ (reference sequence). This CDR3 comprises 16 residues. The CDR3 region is CASSTWTGMGNQPQHF. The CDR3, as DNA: TGTGCCAGCAGCACCTGGACAGGGATGGGCAATCAGCCCCAGCATTTT. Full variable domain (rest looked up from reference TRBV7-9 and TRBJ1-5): DTGVSQNPRHKITKRGQNVTFRCDPISEHNRLYWYRQTLGQGPEFLTYFQNEAQLEKSRLLSDRFSAERPKGSFSTLEIQRTEQGDSAMYLCASSTWTGMGNQPQHFGDGTRLSIL.

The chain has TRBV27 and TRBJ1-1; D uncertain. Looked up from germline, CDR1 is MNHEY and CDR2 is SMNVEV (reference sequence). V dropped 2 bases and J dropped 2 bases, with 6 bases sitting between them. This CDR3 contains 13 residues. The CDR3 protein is CASSLEINTEAFF. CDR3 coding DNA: TGTGCCAGCAGTTTAGAGATAAACACTGAAGCTTTCTTT.